Here is one T cell receptor (beta chain) with its context. V was trimmed by 2 bases and J by 2 bases, leaving 9 bases between them. Germline CDR1 reads MNHEY; CDR2 reads SMNVEV (reference sequence). The CDR3 has 14 amino acids. These data belong to a study of T cell changes during pregnancy in multiple sclerosis. Using immunoSEQ multiplex PCR, the repertoire was profiled, and TCRdb retains in-frame clones only, with some absent. The table lists under 25,000 clones, about 89% of them singletons. Specimen: CD8+ T cells from peripheral blood mononuclear cells, collected in the first trimester of pregnancy. The sequence was obtained from a female donor in good health, enrolled as a control in a pregnancy study. This rearrangement joins TRBV27 to TRBJ2-5; D may be TRBD2 (5 bases). Here the CDR3 reads CASSLGSGQETQYF. The CDR3 DNA sequence: TGTGCCAGCAGTTTAGGGTCGGGGCAAGAGACCCAGTACTTC.